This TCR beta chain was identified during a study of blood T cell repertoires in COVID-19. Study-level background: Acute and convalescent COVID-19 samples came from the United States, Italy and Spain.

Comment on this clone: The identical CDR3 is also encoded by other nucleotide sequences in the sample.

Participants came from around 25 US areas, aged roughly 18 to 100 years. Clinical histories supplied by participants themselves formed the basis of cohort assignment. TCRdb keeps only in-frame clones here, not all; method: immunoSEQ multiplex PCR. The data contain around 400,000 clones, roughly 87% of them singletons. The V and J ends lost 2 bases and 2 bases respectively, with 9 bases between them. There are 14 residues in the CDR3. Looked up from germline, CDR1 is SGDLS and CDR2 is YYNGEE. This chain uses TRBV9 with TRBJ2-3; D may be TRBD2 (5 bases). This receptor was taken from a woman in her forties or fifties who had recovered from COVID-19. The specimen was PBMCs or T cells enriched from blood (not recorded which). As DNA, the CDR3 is TGTGCCAGCAGCGTGAGCGGAAACACAGATACGCAGTATTTT. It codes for CASSVSGNTDTQYF.